This T cell receptor beta chain derives from a study of blood T cell repertoires in COVID-19. Whole-study context: Samples of COVID-19 (acute and convalescent) were obtained from the United States, Italy and Spain. T cells, B-cell-depleted T cells, or PBMCs supplied cDNA or gDNA.

Generated by immunoSEQ multiplex PCR, the TCRdb table keeps only in-frame clones and is missing some. There are 120,000 to 150,000 clones in the sample; around 90% occur only once, and about 2.5% lies in the top ten. Germline CDR1 is WNHNN and CDR2 is SYGVQD (reference sequence). V was shortened by 9 bases and J by 1 base, with 19 bases between the two germline ends. The CDR3 totals 16 residues. Seattle patients were enrolled during active infection and followed longitudinally. The rearrangement uses TRBV10-1 and TRBJ1-5; D might be TRBD1 (5 bases). The source material was peripheral blood. This sequence originates from a human donor with COVID-19, enrolled during active disease. The donor label of this sample is uncertain. The CDR3 DNA reads TGCGCCAGGGGGGGGGAAGGACGAAAAAGCAATCAGCCCCAGCATTTT. Its protein is CARGGEGRKSNQPQHF.